This TCR beta chain was retrieved from a study of a mutant IDH1 vaccine in newly diagnosed glioma (dated by TCRdb to the early 2020s). Regarding the study in general: Patients were given eight vaccinations, in weeks 1, 3, 5, 7, 11, 15, 19 and 23, which matched visits V03 through V10. Peripheral blood was drawn at six visits: V03 (baseline), V05, V07, V10, V12 and V13. Of the 30 to 35 patients who were treated, around 62% were male and approximately 38% were female, and the mean age was roughly 40 years. Vaccination began 4-6 weeks after radiotherapy alone, or alongside temozolomide cycles in the chemotherapy-containing groups. For exploratory analyses, longitudinal TCRB deep sequencing was carried out in more than 20 treated patients wherever samples were available. Prior to enrollment, patients had been given standard therapy consisting of radiotherapy alone, temozolomide alone, or radiochemotherapy with temozolomide, with the combination given to most patients.

This specimen's time point label, interpreted: week 11, during vaccination. Each vaccine dose was 300 ug of a 20-mer mutant IDH1 peptide in Montanide, given subcutaneously with topical imiquimod. Donors had newly diagnosed WHO grade 3 or 4 IDH1-mutant astrocytomas with loss of nuclear ATRX. The samples were drawn from NOA16, a multicentre, single-arm, open-label phase I trial in Germany that tested a mutant IDH1 peptide vaccine in humans for the first time. Genomic DNA for TCRB sequencing was extracted from EDTA blood using the DNeasy Blood and Tissue Kit. The method was the immunoSEQ multiplex PCR assay. Following the manufacturer's protocol, the hsTCRB Kit was used to amplify rearranged TCR beta chain sequences. Sequencing of TCRB libraries was carried out on an Illumina MiSeq. Under the source paper's analysis protocol: The kit vendor's proprietary platform handled demultiplexing, trimming and gene mapping. TCRdb obtained this table from immuneACCESS and retained in-frame rearrangements with V and J assigned. These tables miss some clones; where compared with another copy, unresolved V genes account for less than half of the shortfall, and the remainder is unexplained. Clonal size and the V and J genes are those of that table, whereas D and trimming came from the DNA. For this sample the table gives some 60,000 clones, of which approximately 80% were detected only once. Around 3.5% of the sample rests with the top ten.

This clone was counted a few times. No cognate antigen has been identified for it. Base-call qualities are not available, and no considerably larger clone is one nucleotide away. Paper-wide results and their limitations: Pseudoprogression appeared unrelated to alterations in the top peripheral T cell clonotypes detected by TCRB sequencing. According to the authors, sample limitations meant that analyses of patient blood samples could not be reproduced. Vaccine-induced immune responses across multiple MHC alleles were detected in around 92% of patients. PBMC samples for TCRB deep sequencing were selected based on availability.

Between the V and J ends, shortened by 3 bases and 2 bases respectively, the junction contains 10 bases. Reading the germline V gene gives CDR1 MNHNS and CDR2 SASEGT. The CDR3 runs 15 residues from the cysteine to the phenylalanine. This entry keeps only the CDR3 DNA: 45 bases, framed from base 1. The sequenced sample was PBMCs, obtained from a glioma patient whose treatment included an IDH1 peptide vaccine. The chain joins TRBV6-1 to TRBJ1-4; a tentative D match to TRBD1 spans 6 bases. This sequence was found in a young man with glioma. This receptor has the CDR3 CASSEVTGTNEKLFF. The sequence in DNA is TGTGCCAGCAGTGAGGTTACAGGGACTAATGAAAAACTGTTTTTT.